These 3 T cell receptor beta chains originate from one sample sequenced in a study of T-cell memory formation after mild COVID-19. TCRdb called the 5' RACE reads again in MiXCR, with one record for every CDR3 protein. The table lists approximately 300,000 distinct CDR3 sequences, about a sixth of them singletons. The sequenced sample consisted of PBMCs or a T cell subset sorted from them (not recorded which). Receptor source: a man between 18 and 29 years old who had mild COVID-19 (a few samples of this study predate the infection). Cell type and time point are not known.

This clonotype was detected only a few times. This chain's CDR3 is CASSPSGNYGYTF. The DNA of the CDR3 is TGTGCCAGCTCACCATCCGGGAACTATGGCTACACCTTC. This chain connects TRBV18 to TRBJ1-2; no firm D call. Trimming removed 2 bases from V and 2 bases from J, with 6 bases in between. Germline lookup yields CDR1 KGHSH and CDR2 LQKENI. The CDR3 is 13 amino acids.

This clonotype has more than one count but fewer than ten. The rearrangement links TRBV18 to TRBJ2-3, with TRBD1 matching 8 bases. The CDR3 loop spans 15 amino acids. J was trimmed by 4 bases and V by 1 base; bases with no gene match: 4. Germline loops: CDR1 KGHSH, CDR2 LQKENI. The CDR3 loop reads CASSPRGQGPDTQYF. The CDR3 DNA is TGTGCCAGCTCACCACGTGGACAGGGCCCAGATACGCAGTATTTT.

This clonotype was seen only a few times. The V and J genes are TRBV15 and TRBJ1-2; D remains ambiguous. Trimming removed 6 bases at V and 2 bases at J, with 10 bases between. The CDR3 totals 13 residues. The germline gives CDR1 LNHNV, CDR2 YYDKDF (reference sequence). CDR3 sequence (DNA): TGTGCCACCAGTATGCGAGAGAACTATGGCTACACCTTC. Translated, it gives CATSMRENYGYTF.